This T cell receptor (beta chain) derives from a study of cytomegalovirus exposure and HLA in healthy donors. The V gene lost 3 bases and the J gene lost 0 bases, with 8 bases spanning the gap. Germline V gene lookup returns CDR1 SGHTA and CDR2 FQGNSA. CDR3 size: 14 residues. The PCR used 60 Vbeta and 13 Jbeta primers. Some clones are missing from TCRdb's copy, which holds only in-frame ones; the method was immunoSEQ multiplex PCR. The repertoire consists of around 200,000 clones, with about three quarters occurring once and the leading ten covering 15% to 17%. The sample taken for sequencing was PBMCs. The chain is built from TRBV7-2 and TRBJ1-1; no reliable D call. The receptor comes from a man aged 40-49 years in good health and CMV-seronegative. CDR3 in DNA: TGTGCCAGCAGCTTGGAGGCGATGAACACTGAAGCTTTCTTT. It specifies CASSLEAMNTEAFF.